The 23 T cell receptor beta chains below come from one sample, sequenced in a study of blood T cell repertoires in COVID-19. Profiled with immunoSEQ multiplex PCR; TCRdb holds only in-frame clones, not every one. The sample has roughly 380,000 clones; about 90% are singletons. Sequenced input: PBMCs or T cells enriched from blood (not recorded which). Receptor source: a woman aged 30 to 39 who had recovered from COVID-19.

The gene calls are TRBV2 and TRBJ1-5, with D possibly TRBD1 on 5 matching bases. The V end was cut by 6 bases, the J end by 0 bases, with 12 bases between. The CDR3 has 15 residues. The germline CDR1 and CDR2 sequences are SNHLY and FYNNEI. The CDR3 loop reads CASSEQVNSNQPQHF. The CDR3 DNA is TGTGCCAGCAGCGAACAGGTTAATAGCAATCAGCCCCAGCATTTT.

This chain joins TRBV11-2 and TRBJ2-5; tentatively, D is TRBD1 (5 bases). V dropped 3 bases and J dropped 6 bases, with 20 bases sitting between them. This CDR3 is 16 amino acids long. The germline V gene has CDR1 SGHAT and CDR2 FQNNGV. CDR3 loop: CASSFLVGQGQKTQYF. The CDR3 DNA reads TGTGCCAGCAGCTTTCTGGTCGGCCAGGGTCAAAAGACCCAGTACTTC. Looking up the rest from reference TRBV11-2 and TRBJ2-5 gives the full variable domain: EAGVAQSPRYKIIEKRQSVAFWCNPISGHATLYWYQQILGQGPKLLIQFQNNGVVDDSQLPKDRFSAERLKGVDSTLKIQPAKLEDSAVYLCASSFLVGQGQKTQYFGPGTRLLVL.

This clone was detected a few times. The genes are TRBV11-2 and TRBJ2-7; 10 nucleotides match TRBD2. Germline V gene lookup returns CDR1 SGHAT and CDR2 FQNNGV. The CDR3 is 15 amino acids. J gave up 0 bases and V 5 bases, and 4 bases lay outside the gene matches. Here the CDR3 reads CASSPGLASSYEQYF. The CDR3 DNA sequence: TGTGCCAGCAGCCCGGGACTAGCGAGCTCCTACGAGCAGTACTTC.

This chain links TRBV15 with TRBJ2-3, with a possible D match to TRBD2 (6 bases). The CDR3 runs 17 residues. Germline CDR1 and CDR2: LNHNV and YYDKDF (reference sequence). Trimming left V 5 bases short and J 1 base short, with 19 bases between. For the CDR3, the DNA is TGTGCCACCAGCCTCAGCCGAGCGGGTTGGGGCACAGATACGCAGTATTTT. Its protein is CATSLSRAGWGTDTQYF.

The chain is built from TRBV6-4 and TRBJ2-3; D not certain. There are 13 residues in the CDR3. V shed 5 bases and J shed 4 bases, with 10 bases lying between them. CDR1 is MRHNA, CDR2 SNTAGT, per germline. Here the CDR3 reads CASSTTPADTQYF. The CDR3 DNA sequence: TGTGCCAGCAGTACTACGCCGGCAGATACGCAGTATTTT.

The chain couples TRBV30 to TRBJ1-2, with D hard to call. Germline V CDR1 and CDR2: GTSNPN, SVGIG (reference sequence). The CDR3 sequence is 15 residues long. Trimming took off 3 bases at V and 0 bases at J, with 14 bases between the two ends. CDR3 sequence reads: CAWRPYLLANYGYTF. The CDR3 region has the DNA TGTGCCTGGAGGCCGTACCTCTTAGCTAACTATGGCTACACCTTC. The full variable domain, completed using reference TRBV30 and TRBJ1-2, is SQTIHQWPATLVQPVGSPLSLECTVEGTSNPNLYWYRQAAGRGLQLLFYSVGIGQISSEVPQNLSASRPQDRQFILSSKKLLLSDSGFYLCAWRPYLLANYGYTFGSGTRLTVV.

The chain recombines TRBV27 with TRBJ1-4; TRBD1 agrees at 7 bases. Germline lookup yields CDR1 MNHEY and CDR2 SMNVEV (reference sequence). This CDR3 comprises 14 residues. V lost 5 bases, J lost 8 bases, and 8 bases stayed unmatched. This CDR3 is CASSLRQGWEKLFF. The CDR3 nucleotides read TGTGCCAGCAGTCTCCGACAGGGATGGGAAAAACTGTTTTTT.

The chain employs TRBV3-1 (or the pseudogene TRBV3-2) and TRBJ1-5; 7 nucleotides line up with TRBD1. V lost 4 bases to trimming and J lost 7 bases; unmatched junction nucleotides: 1. The CDR3 has 12 residues. Germline CDR1 and CDR2: LGHDT and YNNKEL (reference sequence). CDR3 region: CASSRGQQPQHF. CDR3 sequence (DNA): TGTGCCAGCAGCCGGGGACAGCAGCCCCAGCATTTT.

V usage is TRBV15 and J usage is TRBJ1-1, with TRBD1 identical over 7 bases. The CDR3 spans 16 residues. V shed 0 bases and J 1 base; nucleotides not matched to a gene: 5. The germline gives CDR1 LNHNV, CDR2 YYDKDF (reference sequence). The CDR3 sequence: CATSRDGGGRNTEAFF. In DNA, the CDR3 is TGTGCCACCAGCAGAGATGGAGGGGGCAGGAACACTGAAGCTTTCTTT.

The chain links TRBV4-2 to TRBJ2-2; TRBD1 agrees at 8 bases. Losses at the gene ends were 4 bases for V and 0 bases for J; bases not matched to a gene: 1. CDR1 is LGHNA, CDR2 YNFKEQ, per germline. There are 15 residues in the CDR3. Here the CDR3 reads CASSRTGPNTGELFF. The CDR3 nucleotides are TGTGCCAGCAGCCGGACAGGGCCGAACACCGGGGAGCTGTTTTTT.

V usage is TRBV6-4 and J usage is TRBJ1-6; D possibly corresponds to TRBD1 (6 bases). This CDR3 contains 14 residues. V was clipped by 5 bases and J by 8 bases, with 13 bases between them. Per germline, CDR1 MRHNA and CDR2 SNTAGT. In DNA form, the CDR3 reads TGTGCCAGCAGTCCCGGGGGGCCCCATTCACCCCTCCACTTT. This gives the protein CASSPGGPHSPLHF.

The rearrangement links TRBV9 to TRBJ1-1; TRBD1 aligns across 11 bases. This CDR3 is 15 amino acids long. Germline V gives CDR1 SGDLS, CDR2 YYNGEE. V dropped 6 bases and J dropped 5; count of bases not matched to a gene: 9. The chain's CDR3 is CASTKDGTGGTEAFF. CDR3 DNA: TGTGCCAGCACTAAGGACGGGACAGGGGGAACTGAAGCTTTCTTT.

The rearrangement uses TRBV4-1 and TRBJ2-5, with TRBD2 identical over 13 bases. V gave up 6 bases and J gave up 5 bases; unmatched junction bases: 6. The CDR3 totals 15 residues. Per germline, CDR1 MGHRA and CDR2 YSYEKL. CDR3 region: CASSQLAGGGETQYF. CDR3 DNA sequence: TGCGCCAGCAGTCAACTAGCGGGAGGGGGGGAGACCCAGTACTTC.

The CDR3 here is CASSLETGFSTDTQYF. CDR3 in DNA: TGCGCCAGCAGCTTGGAAACGGGTTTTAGCACAGATACGCAGTATTTT. V gene TRBV5-1 combines with J gene TRBJ2-3, with no clear D. This CDR3 contains 16 residues. Germline loops: CDR1 SGHRS, CDR2 YFSETQ. The V end lost 0 bases, the J end lost 0 bases, and 11 bases lay between the germline ends.

V gene TRBV5-1 combines with J gene TRBJ2-3, with TRBD1 matching 9 bases. The CDR3 totals 15 residues. The germline gives CDR1 SGHRS, CDR2 YFSETQ. J gave up 5 bases and V 3 bases, and 7 bases lay outside the gene matches. CDR3 nucleotides: TGCGCCAGCAGCTCACCGGGACAGGGCGGAGATACGCAGTATTTT. Its translation: CASSSPGQGGDTQYF.

This clone has a handful of counts. The chain combines TRBV9 with TRBJ2-1; tentative D call: TRBD2 (6 bases). Germline V gene data show CDR1 as SGDLS and CDR2 as YYNGEE. Trimming removed 4 bases from V and 5 bases from J, with 13 bases in between. The CDR3 runs 14 residues. Here the CDR3 reads CASSHPGGDNEQFF. As DNA, the CDR3 is TGTGCCAGCAGCCACCCCGGGGGAGACAATGAGCAGTTCTTC.

This CDR3 reads CASRPTSGISGNEQFF. The CDR3, as DNA: TGTGCCAGCAGGCCGACTAGCGGGATTTCGGGTAATGAGCAGTTCTTC. The chain joins TRBV27 to TRBJ2-1; 11 bases map to TRBD2. V was pared by 6 bases and J by 7 bases, with 11 bases of the junction left unmatched. CDR1 and CDR2 from the germline V gene are MNHEY and SMNVEV (reference sequence). The length of the CDR3 is 16 residues.

The chain combines TRBV28 with TRBJ2-1; perhaps TRBD2 as D (6 bases). V lost 5 bases and J 7 bases, leaving 18 bases between the germline ends. This CDR3 region has 15 residues. CDR1 is MDHEN and CDR2 is SYDVKM in the germline V gene. The CDR3 sequence is CASSEGLRMGNEQFF. The CDR3 DNA sequence: TGTGCCAGCAGTGAGGGACTGCGAATGGGGAATGAGCAGTTCTTC. Together with reference TRBV28 and TRBJ2-1, the CDR3 gives the full variable domain: DVKVTQSSRYLVKRTGEKVFLECVQDMDHENMFWYRQDPGLGLRLIYFSYDVKMKEKGDIPEGYSVSREKKERFSLILESASTNQTSMYLCASSEGLRMGNEQFFGPGTRLTVL.

The genes are TRBV11-2 and TRBJ2-7, with TRBD2 matching over 14 bases. Per germline, CDR1 SGHAT and CDR2 FQNNGV. Trimming at V came to 5 bases and at J to 0 bases, leaving 9 bases not matched to a gene. This CDR3 is 18 amino acids long. This chain's CDR3 is CASSKRTSGGPDSYEQYF. CDR3 coding DNA: TGTGCCAGCAGCAAAAGGACTAGCGGGGGGCCTGACTCCTACGAGCAGTACTTC.

The rearrangement joins TRBV2 to TRBJ2-7; 8 nucleotides align to TRBD1. V was pared by 6 bases and J by 0 bases, with 4 bases of the junction left unmatched. The CDR3 loop spans 14 amino acids. Germline CDR1 SNHLY, CDR2 FYNNEI. The CDR3 region has the DNA TGTGCCAGCAGCCGGGACAGGAGCTCCTACGAGCAGTACTTC. Translated, it gives CASSRDRSSYEQYF.

This clone showed up just a few times. The chain combines TRBV19 with TRBJ2-7; a possible D gene is TRBD2 (7 bases). Per the germline V gene, CDR1 is LNHDA and CDR2 is SQIVND (reference sequence). CDR3 length: 16 amino acids. Trimming stripped 5 bases from V and 2 bases from J, with 19 bases between. The CDR3 region has the DNA TGTGCCAGTAGTCATCTCGCCCAGCGGGACACCTACGAGCAGTACTTC. It encodes CASSHLAQRDTYEQYF.

The CDR3 DNA is TGTGCCAGCAGCTCTTCCGGGACAGGTAACAATGAGCAGTTCTTC. Its protein product is CASSSSGTGNNEQFF. The rearrangement links TRBV7-3 to TRBJ2-1, with TRBD1 matching 8 bases. The V and J ends lost 4 bases and 5 bases, in that order; junction bases with no gene match: 7. This CDR3 spans 15 amino acids. Germline CDR1 SGHTA, CDR2 FQGTGA.

This chain joins TRBV12-3 or TRBV12-4 and TRBJ2-7; D is unresolved. Trimming took 5 bases from V and 4 from J, leaving 9 bases between them. The CDR3 contains 12 residues. In DNA form, the CDR3 reads TGTGCCAGCAGTCCTTCTCCTTACGAGCAGTACTTC. As protein: CASSPSPYEQYF.